This is a list of T cell receptor beta chains from one sample in a study of radiation and T cells in renal cell carcinoma. Assay: immunoSEQ multiplex PCR; the TCRdb copy retains only in-frame clones and omits some. This sample has 18,000 or so clones, with about 61% found just once. Source: tumor tissue, taken from a patient whose treatment was nephrectomy without radiotherapy. These receptor sequences come from a man aged 45-65 years with renal cell carcinoma. The CDR3 runs from the conserved cysteine through the conserved F or W. The D gene is left open where the match is weak. Clone size is stated in some rows and not others, as once, few, many or a class when expanded.

D,J,size,V,DNA,CDR3
.,TRBJ1-5,.,TRBV19,TGTGCCAGTAGTAACACTTTGAATCAGCCCCAGCATTTT,CASSNTLNQPQHF
.,TRBJ1-2,.,TRBV30,TGTGCCTGGAGTGTATTAGGACGAGGTGGCTACACCTTC,CAWSVLGRGGYTF
.,TRBJ1-2,.,TRBV5-1,TGCGCCAGCAGCTTGGAAGGTCCCCGGTATGGCTACACCTTC,CASSLEGPRYGYTF
.,TRBJ1-5,.,TRBV19,TGTGCCAGTAGATCAGTGATGGGCAATCAGCCCCAGCATTTT,CASRSVMGNQPQHF
.,TRBJ1-2,.,TRBV27,TGTGCCAGCAGTTTTAACGCAGGATATAACTATGGCTACACCTTC,CASSFNAGYNYGYTF
.,TRBJ2-5,.,TRBV14,TGTGCCAGCAGCCTTCTGGGGGGAGAGACCCAGTACTTC,CASSLLGGETQYF
.,TRBJ2-7,.,TRBV2,TGTGCCAGCAGGGGGGCAGCCTACGAGCAGTACTTC,CASRGAAYEQYF
.,TRBJ2-6,.,TRBV28,TGTGCCAGCAACCCCAGTGGAGGGTTCTCTGGGGCCAACGTCCTGACTTTC,CASNPSGGFSGANVLTF
.,TRBJ2-6,few,TRBV4-3,TGCGCCAGCAGCCAAGATGTGCCCTCTGGGGCCAACGTCCTGACTTTC,CASSQDVPSGANVLTF
TRBD1,TRBJ1-1,few,TRBV30,TGTGCCTGGAGTAGAACATTACAGGGGTTGAGTTCCACTGAAGCTTTCTTT,CAWSRTLQGLSSTEAFF
.,TRBJ2-1,.,TRBV9,TGTGCCAGCAGCGTAGAGGGGGGCTTGTCCTACAATGAGCAGTTCTTC,CASSVEGGLSYNEQFF
.,TRBJ2-3,.,TRBV27,TGTGCCAGCAGTCCTTTTTTCACAGATACGCAGTATTTT,CASSPFFTDTQYF
.,TRBJ2-2,few,TRBV5-4,TGTGCCAGCAGTTTGACGAACAGAAACACCGGGGAGCTGTTTTTT,CASSLTNRNTGELFF
.,TRBJ1-2,.,TRBV4-2,TGTGCCAGCAGCCAGGCTGGAGACGGCTACACCTTC,CASSQAGDGYTF
.,TRBJ2-4,.,TRBV7-2,TGTGCCAGCAGCCCTTCGGACATTCAGTACTTC,CASSPSDIQYF
.,TRBJ1-1,.,TRBV5-1,TGCGCCAGCAGCACCCGCGGGGCTGAAGCTTTCTTT,CASSTRGAEAFF
.,TRBJ1-1,.,TRBV9,TGTGCCAGCAGCGTAGTCGGGTGGGGGAACACTGAAGCTTTCTTT,CASSVVGWGNTEAFF
TRBD1,TRBJ1-2,few,TRBV11-2,TGTGCCAGCAGCAGGGACAGATCAGCTCTGGGCTATGGCTACACCTTC,CASSRDRSALGYGYTF
.,TRBJ1-2,.,TRBV4-3,TGCGCCAGCAGCCAAGGGGGCGGAGCCCAGTCCTATGGCTACACCTTC,CASSQGGGAQSYGYTF
TRBD2,TRBJ2-7,.,TRBV7-8,TGTGCCAGCAGCCGTGCCCTCCTTGGGACTAGCGGGAGTTACGAGCAGTACTTC,CASSRALLGTSGSYEQYF
TRBD1,TRBJ1-1,.,TRBV6-5,TGTGCCAGCAGTTATCGGGACAGCAACACTGAAGCTTTCTTT,CASSYRDSNTEAFF
.,TRBJ2-7,.,TRBV10-3,TGTGCCATCAGTGGTTCGGAGTCCGGGGGCTCCTACGAGCAGTACTTC,CAISGSESGGSYEQYF
.,TRBJ1-5,.,TRBV6-1,TGTGCCAGCAGTGAATCAGGGGGCAATCAGCCCCAGCATTTT,CASSESGGNQPQHF
TRBD1,TRBJ1-1,.,TRBV6-5,TGTGCCAGCAGTTACAGGACAGGGCAAGGTGAAGCTTTCTTT,CASSYRTGQGEAFF
.,TRBJ2-5,.,TRBV9,TGTGCCAGCAGCGTAGCGGAGGAGACCCAGTACTTC,CASSVAEETQYF
.,TRBJ1-6,few,TRBV6-5,TGTGCCAGCAGTTACGGGGAGAGCTCCTATAATTCACCCCTCCACTTT,CASSYGESSYNSPLHF
.,TRBJ1-2,.,TRBV10-3,TGTGCCACCGCGACGGCGAGTGGCTACACCTTC,CATATASGYTF
TRBD1,TRBJ1-6,.,TRBV5-8,TGTGCCAGCAGCTACCAGGGGGGAATTAATTCACCCCTCCACTTT,CASSYQGGINSPLHF
.,TRBJ1-2,.,TRBV7-2,TGTGCCAGCAGCTCTAGCGAGTATTATGGCTACACCTTC,CASSSSEYYGYTF
.,TRBJ1-5,.,TRBV5-6,TGTGCCAGCAGCTTGGGGGGGCTGGGCAATCAGCCCCAGCATTTT,CASSLGGLGNQPQHF
.,TRBJ2-7,.,TRBV7-9,TGTGCCAGCGAGGGCTCTCTCCGGTCCGAGCAGTACTTC,CASEGSLRSEQYF
.,TRBJ2-2,.,TRBV5-4,TGTGCCAGCAGCTTGTTAGGGCGGACCGGGGAGCTGTTTTTT,CASSLLGRTGELFF
.,TRBJ2-7,.,TRBV23-1,TGCGCCAGCACCCAGAGGACTCTATGTTACTGTACCTACGAGCAGTACTTC,CASTQRTLCYCTYEQYF
.,TRBJ2-3,once,TRBV27,TGTGCCAGCAGTTCGGACTACTCCACAGATACGCAGTATTTT,CASSSDYSTDTQYF
TRBD1,TRBJ1-1,few,TRBV11-3,TGTGCCAGCAGCTCTGGGACAGTGAACACTGAAGCTTTCTTT,CASSSGTVNTEAFF
.,TRBJ2-3,.,TRBV7-8,TGTGCCAGCAGCCCACAGTGGGGGAGCACAGATACGCAGTATTTT,CASSPQWGSTDTQYF
TRBD1,TRBJ2-2,.,TRBV2,TGTGCCAGCAGGGAAACAGGGGTAGCCGGGGAGCTGTTTTTT,CASRETGVAGELFF
.,TRBJ1-2,.,TRBV14,TGTGCCAGCAGCCAAGAGGCAAGTGGCTACACCTTC,CASSQEASGYTF
.,TRBJ2-2,.,TRBV12-5,TGTGCTAGTGGCCTGGTGCGGGACCTTGCCGGCTACACCGGGGAGCTGTTTTTT,CASGLVRDLAGYTGELFF
.,TRBJ1-2,.,TRBV7-9,TGTGCCAGCAGCTTAGCCCGAGCATCTCCTAACTATGGCTACACCTTC,CASSLARASPNYGYTF
.,TRBJ1-1,once,TRBV5-6,TGTGCCAGCAGCCGCAGGAACACTGAAGCTTTCTTT,CASSRRNTEAFF
.,TRBJ2-1,once,TRBV18,TGTGCCAGCTCACCCTCCTGGGGGGATACTGAGCAGTTCTTC,CASSPSWGDTEQFF
.,TRBJ1-1,.,TRBV5-1,TGCGCCAGCAGCTTGGACTATGAAGCTTTCTTT,CASSLDYEAFF
.,TRBJ1-1,.,TRBV30,TGTGCCTGGAGTGTGGAACGCCAGGAAGCTTTCTTT,CAWSVERQEAFF
.,TRBJ2-7,.,TRBV6-6,TGTGCCAGCAGTTACGGGACAAGGGAAGTCTACGAGCAGTACTTC,CASSYGTREVYEQYF
TRBD1,TRBJ2-5,few,TRBV5-4,TGTGCCAGCAGCTCGACAGGGGGAAGGGAGACCCAGTACTTC,CASSSTGGRETQYF
TRBD1,TRBJ1-4,.,TRBV5-1,TGCGCCAGCAGCGAGGCCGGGACAGATAATGAAAAACTGTTTTTT,CASSEAGTDNEKLFF
TRBD1,TRBJ2-7,.,TRBV6-6,TGTGCCAGCAGTTCCCCCGGGACAGGGGGTTCCTACGAGCAGTACTTC,CASSSPGTGGSYEQYF